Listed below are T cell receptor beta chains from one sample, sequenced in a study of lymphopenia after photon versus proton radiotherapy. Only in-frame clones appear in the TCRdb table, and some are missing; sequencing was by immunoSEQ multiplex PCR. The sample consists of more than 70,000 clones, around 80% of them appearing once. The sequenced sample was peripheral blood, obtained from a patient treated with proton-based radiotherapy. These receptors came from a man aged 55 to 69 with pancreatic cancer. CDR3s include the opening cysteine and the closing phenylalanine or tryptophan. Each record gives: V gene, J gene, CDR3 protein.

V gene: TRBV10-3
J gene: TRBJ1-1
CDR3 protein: CATRRGGRNTEAFF

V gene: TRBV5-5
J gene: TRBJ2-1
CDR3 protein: CASSLVGTAYNEQFF

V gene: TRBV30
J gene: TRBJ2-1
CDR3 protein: CASTRASGYNEQFF

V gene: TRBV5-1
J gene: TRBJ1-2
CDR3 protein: CASSSTSKDRDGYTF

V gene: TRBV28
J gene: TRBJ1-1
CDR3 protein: CASSLGLPQNTEAFF

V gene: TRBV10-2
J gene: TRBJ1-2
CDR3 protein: CASSEDGTYGYTF

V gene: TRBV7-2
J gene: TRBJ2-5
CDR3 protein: CASSSGTAETQYF

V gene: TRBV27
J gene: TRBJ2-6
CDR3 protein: CASSTGGGANVLTF

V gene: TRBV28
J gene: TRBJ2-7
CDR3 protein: CASSFGRWGKPYEQYF

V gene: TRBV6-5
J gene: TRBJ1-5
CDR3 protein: CASTTKGQGGQPQHF

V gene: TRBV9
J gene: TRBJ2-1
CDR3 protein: CASSVGVRVKEQFF

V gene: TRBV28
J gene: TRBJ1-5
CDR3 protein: CASRYFSDRGNFNQPQHF

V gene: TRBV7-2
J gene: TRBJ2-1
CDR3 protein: CASSAGLGPNEQFF

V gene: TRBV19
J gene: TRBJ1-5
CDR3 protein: CASSTRLNQPQHF

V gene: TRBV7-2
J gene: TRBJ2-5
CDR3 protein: CASSLVGAPHKDF

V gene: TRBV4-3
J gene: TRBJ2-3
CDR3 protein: CASSHDAGGGSTDTQYF

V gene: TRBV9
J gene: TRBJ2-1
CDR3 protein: CASSPPGLALDEQFF

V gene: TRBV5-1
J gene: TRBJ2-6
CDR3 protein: CASSPGLEVGANVLTF

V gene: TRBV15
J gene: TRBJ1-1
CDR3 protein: CATSLQGMNTEAFF

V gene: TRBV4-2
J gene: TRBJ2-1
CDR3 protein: CASSQFLGSSGRFNEQFF

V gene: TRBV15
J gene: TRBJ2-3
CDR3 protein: CATSGGGKTSYYTQYF

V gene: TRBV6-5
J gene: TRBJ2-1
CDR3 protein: CASSPGLAGYGEQFF

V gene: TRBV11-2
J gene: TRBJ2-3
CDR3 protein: CASSFRRLTTDTQYF

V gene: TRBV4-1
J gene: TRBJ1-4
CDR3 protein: CASSQEEGQGHEKLFF

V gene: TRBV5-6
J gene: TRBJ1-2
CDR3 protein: CASSPGTYTNYGYTF

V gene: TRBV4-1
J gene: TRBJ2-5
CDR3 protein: CASSQVLGETQYF

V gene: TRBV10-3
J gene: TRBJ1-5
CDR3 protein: CAIRGDPDSQPQHF

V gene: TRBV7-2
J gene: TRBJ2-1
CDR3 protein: CASSLWASGIRSEQFF

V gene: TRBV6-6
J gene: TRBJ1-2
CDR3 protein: CASSYSPQVGYTF

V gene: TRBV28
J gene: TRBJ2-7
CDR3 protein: CASRPRDRSPYEQYF

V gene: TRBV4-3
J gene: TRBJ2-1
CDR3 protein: CASSQDGRRNEQFF

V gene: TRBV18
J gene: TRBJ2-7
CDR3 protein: CASSNTGTSPEQYF

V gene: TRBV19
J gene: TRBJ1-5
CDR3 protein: CASRQGPNNQPQHF

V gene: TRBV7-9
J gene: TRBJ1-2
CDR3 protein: CASSLVLQGSGGYTF

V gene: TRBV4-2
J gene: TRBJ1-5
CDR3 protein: CASSQDWMSQPQHF

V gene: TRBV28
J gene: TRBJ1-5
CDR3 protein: CASSPQTGGQPQHF

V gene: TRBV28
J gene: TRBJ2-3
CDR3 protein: CASSYQASTDTQYF

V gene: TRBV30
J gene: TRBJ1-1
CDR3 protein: CAWSNKGLPDTEAFF

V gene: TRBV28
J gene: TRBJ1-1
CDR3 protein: CASSPDQRMNTEAFF

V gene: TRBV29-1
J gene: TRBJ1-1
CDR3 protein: CSVCRDGNTEAFF

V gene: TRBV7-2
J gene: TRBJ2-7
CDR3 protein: CASSSQGLSSYEQYF

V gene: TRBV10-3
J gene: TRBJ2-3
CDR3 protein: CASRSTSTDTQYF

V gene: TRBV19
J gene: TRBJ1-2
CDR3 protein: CASRTGGNYGYTF

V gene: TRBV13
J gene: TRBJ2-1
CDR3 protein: CASSTQFKLAGVNEQFF

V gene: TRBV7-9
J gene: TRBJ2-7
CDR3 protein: CASSRTGQGPSYEQYF

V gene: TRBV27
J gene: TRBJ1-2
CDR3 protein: CASRTDRGPGANYGYTF

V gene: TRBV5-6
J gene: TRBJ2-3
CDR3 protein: CASSLTARTDTQYF

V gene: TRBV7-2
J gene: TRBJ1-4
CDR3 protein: CASSKTFGEKLFF

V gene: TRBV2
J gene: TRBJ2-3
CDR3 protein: CASSELDTQYF

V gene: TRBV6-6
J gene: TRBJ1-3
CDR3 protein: CASSPRQGLSGNTIYF

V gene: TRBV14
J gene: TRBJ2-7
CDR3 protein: CASSQAGSYEQYF

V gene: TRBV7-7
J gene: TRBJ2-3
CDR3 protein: CASSPGGVGDTQYF

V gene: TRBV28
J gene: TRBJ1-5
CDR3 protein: CASSLTGPSGDQPQHF